The T cell receptor beta chain under discussion was sequenced for a study of blood T cell repertoires in COVID-19. Across the study: Material from acute and convalescent COVID-19 was sourced from the United States, Italy and Spain. Nucleic acid was either cDNA or gDNA, and it came from T cells, B-cell-depleted T cells, or PBMCs.

In the original analysis: Amplification with reference gene primers provided the estimates of nucleated cell counts. TCRdb's copy holds only in-frame clones and misses some; the assay was immunoSEQ multiplex PCR. Clonal size and the V and J genes are those of that table, whereas D and trimming came from the DNA. The table lists a few hundred thousand clones, about nine tenths of them singletons. The germline CDR1 and CDR2 sequences are MNHEY and SVGAGI. The CDR3 loop spans 14 amino acids. The V gene lost 7 bases and the J gene lost 4 bases, with 11 bases spanning the gap. The sample was peripheral blood. This clonotype was obtained from a man aged 18 to 29 with active or convalescent COVID-19. V gene TRBV6-5 combines with J gene TRBJ2-6, with a tentative D call TRBD1 (5 bases). The CDR3 protein is CASTPRVGANVLTF. The CDR3 DNA sequence: TGTGCCAGCACCCCCAGGGTCGGGGCCAACGTCCTGACTTTC.